The text below deals with one TCR beta chain. Sequencing used immunoSEQ multiplex PCR; TCRdb keeps in-frame clones, though not all of them. The repertoire holds about 100,000 clones, about 91% seen once, with 0.5% to 0.65% in the top ten. The source of the sample is a study of OX40 agonist ivuxolimab in advanced cancers. The CDR3 is 16 residues long. CDR1 is MNHNY and CDR2 is SVGAGI in the germline V gene (reference sequence). V was pared by 7 bases and J by 0 bases, with 9 bases of the junction left unmatched. This sequence joins TRBV6-6 and TRBJ1-3, with 7 bases that match TRBD1. This receptor was taken from an adult with an advanced solid tumor such as melanoma, head and neck, liver or kidney cancer. The sample was CD4+ or CD8+ T cells sorted from blood, taken in a trial of the OX40 agonist ivuxolimab. As DNA, the CDR3 is TGTGCCAGCACAGGGACAGTAAAAATCTCTGGAAACACCATATATTTT. Residues: CASTGTVKISGNTIYF.